Below, 15 T cell receptor beta chains from the same sample are listed, as sequenced in a study of response to subunit inactivated influenza vaccine. TCRdb fed the RT-PCR reads into MiXCR, producing one record per CDR3 protein. Altogether 250,000 to 350,000 distinct CDR3 sequences are present, around 22% being singletons, with the ten largest covering 10%. The material sequenced was PBMCs from blood, taken 21 months after vaccination. These receptors were obtained from a man aged 50-75 years who received an inactivated influenza vaccine.

The CDR3 loop reads CASSQRGRDEAFF. The CDR3 DNA follows: TGTGCCAGCAGCCAACGGGGACGAGATGAAGCTTTCTTT. J is TRBJ1-1 and V is TRBV3-1; D is perhaps TRBD1 (5 bases). CDR3 size: 13 residues. V was trimmed by 2 bases and J by 7 bases, leaving 11 bases between them. The V gene's germline CDR1 is LGHDT and CDR2 YNNKEL (reference sequence).

The table lists this clonotype with a few counts. J is TRBJ2-7 and V is TRBV29-1; 8 nucleotides align to TRBD2. This CDR3 is built from 13 residues. V shed 6 bases and J 5 bases; nucleotides not matched to a gene: 9. Germline V gene lookup returns CDR1 SQVTM and CDR2 ANQGSEA. The CDR3 DNA sequence: TGCAGCGTAGCTGGCGCGGGGGGCCACGAGCAGTACTTC. Its translation: CSVAGAGGHEQYF.

This clonotype was observed a handful of times. The chain uses TRBV7-2 and TRBJ1-1; D may be TRBD1 (6 bases). Trimming removed 3 bases at V and 0 bases at J, with 11 bases between. The CDR3 has 15 amino acids. Germline V CDR1 and CDR2: SGHTA, FQGNSA. The CDR3 loop is CASSFQGQMNTEAFF. The CDR3 nucleotides are TGTGCCAGCAGCTTCCAGGGGCAAATGAACACTGAAGCTTTCTTT.

The chain is built from TRBV12-3 or TRBV12-4 and TRBJ2-2; the D gene is possibly TRBD1 (6 bases). The CDR3 runs to 16 residues. With 6 bases removed from V and 7 bases from J, the gap between germline ends came to 21 bases. CDR3 protein: CASRLGSGVINGELFF. The CDR3 bases are TGTGCCAGCAGACTTGGGTCAGGGGTCATCAACGGGGAGCTGTTTTTT.

The chain combines TRBV7-8 with TRBJ2-7, with 11 bases fitting TRBD1. The CDR3 length is 15 residues. V was pared by 1 base and J by 5 bases, with 4 bases of the junction left unmatched. Per germline, CDR1 SGHVS and CDR2 FQNEAQ. CDR3 coding DNA: TGTGCCAGCAGCTTAGAAGGGACAGGGGGTGACGAGCAGTACTTC. This gives the protein CASSLEGTGGDEQYF.

The chain uses TRBV7-9 and TRBJ1-2; no reliable D call. The CDR3 totals 12 residues. Trimming shortened V by 8 bases and J by 4 bases, and 11 bases separated the two germline ends. CDR1 and CDR2 (germline): SEHNR, FQNEAQ (reference sequence). CDR3 protein: CASGRATYGYTF. CDR3 nucleotide sequence: TGTGCCAGCGGGCGAGCCACCTATGGCTACACCTTC.

J is TRBJ2-3 and V is TRBV13, with 10 bases matching TRBD2. V shed 7 bases, J shed 8 bases, and the junction held 9 bases outside the gene matches. The germline V gene has CDR1 PRHDT and CDR2 FYEKMQ (reference sequence). This CDR3 has 14 residues. CDR3 region: CASTGTSEGVTQYF. Written as DNA, the CDR3 is TGTGCCAGCACCGGGACTAGCGAGGGAGTTACGCAGTATTTT.

The chain recombines TRBV4-3 with TRBJ1-6; D might be TRBD1 (5 bases). Trimming took 2 bases from V and 11 from J, leaving 16 bases between them. Germline CDR1 LGHNA, CDR2 YSLEER. This CDR3 contains 15 residues. The CDR3 protein is CASSQPGIDGTPLHF. CDR3 sequence (DNA): TGCGCCAGCAGCCAACCAGGGATTGATGGGACACCCCTCCACTTT.

V and J are TRBV9 and TRBJ2-5; 7 positions agree with TRBD2. The CDR3 is 14 amino acids. Germline V gene sequence: CDR1 SGDLS, CDR2 YYNGEE. The ends lost 0 bases at V and 4 bases at J; junction bases unmatched: 3. The CDR3 DNA is TGTGCCAGCAGCGTAGGACTAGCATCAGAGACCCAGTACTTC. Translation: CASSVGLASETQYF.

The J gene is TRBJ1-6, the V gene TRBV11-2; D perhaps matches TRBD1 (6 bases). The CDR3 is made up of 18 amino acids. Trimming took off 3 bases at V and 0 bases at J, with 15 bases between the two ends. Germline CDR1 reads SGHAT; CDR2 reads FQNNGV. CDR3 loop: CASSFPRGASSYNSPLHF. The CDR3 DNA reads TGTGCCAGCAGCTTCCCCAGGGGCGCAAGCTCCTATAATTCACCCCTCCACTTT.

The genes are TRBV7-9 and TRBJ2-7; D is perhaps TRBD2 (6 bases). Per germline, CDR1 SEHNR and CDR2 FQNEAQ (reference sequence). V was pared by 8 bases and J by 5 bases, with 13 bases between. The CDR3 is 12 amino acids. CDR3 sequence: CASGVGLNEQYF. The CDR3 DNA sequence: TGTGCCAGCGGGGTGGGACTGAACGAGCAGTACTTC.

This clonotype was seen a handful of times. This chain uses TRBV20-1 with TRBJ2-2, with 9 bases identical to TRBD2. This CDR3 spans 19 amino acids. Germline V gene data show CDR1 as DFQATT and CDR2 as SNEGSKA (reference sequence). V was pared by 0 bases and J by 2 bases, with 13 bases of the junction left unmatched. The DNA of the CDR3 is TGCAGTGCTAGAGACCCTGTGAATAGCGGGAGTATAAACACCGGGGAGCTGTTTTTT. This gives the protein CSARDPVNSGSINTGELFF.

The chain carries TRBV14 and TRBJ1-2; D not resolved. Germline lookup yields CDR1 SGHDN and CDR2 FVKESK. The CDR3 spans 15 residues. V was cut by 4 bases and J by 5 bases, with 17 bases left in between. The CDR3 DNA reads as TGTGCCAGCAGCCCCGGACTGGCTACCCTTTATGGCTACACCTTC. It specifies CASSPGLATLYGYTF. The variable domain in full, with the rest retrieved from reference TRBV14 and TRBJ1-2, is EAGVTQFPSHSVIEKGQTVTLRCDPISGHDNLYWYRRVMGKEIKFLLHFVKESKQDESGMPNNRFLAERTGGTYSTLKVQPAELEDSGVYFCASSPGLATLYGYTFGSGTRLTVV.

This CDR3 is CASSASLGGANVLTF. CDR3 coding DNA: TGTGCCAGCAGTGCCAGTCTTGGAGGGGCCAACGTCCTGACTTTC. The chain carries TRBV28 and TRBJ2-6; D gene unclear. The CDR3 is 15 amino acids. Trimming took off 5 bases at V and 4 bases at J, with 12 bases between the two ends. Germline CDR1 is MDHEN and CDR2 is SYDVKM.

This clonotype has only a few counts. The rearrangement links TRBV10-2 to TRBJ2-4; 8 bases are a match to TRBD2. The CDR3 spans 15 residues. With 3 bases clipped from V and 1 base from J, the junction kept 2 bases outside the gene matches. Germline V gene sequence: CDR1 WSHSY, CDR2 SAAADI. The CDR3 is CASSDGGAAKNIQYF. The CDR3 DNA sequence: TGCGCCAGCAGTGACGGGGGGGCTGCCAAAAACATTCAGTACTTC.